This T cell receptor beta chain was recorded in a study of T-cell reconstitution after alpha-beta-depleted transplantation in children. Findings of the study overall: At around two months after transplant, the alpha-beta T cells were reportedly derived from several hundred expanded clones that came from non-depleted graft cells. T cells produced anew were the main source of T-cell counts and diversity one year after transplant. Some patients' high day-60 TCRbeta diversity was traced to surviving recipient T cells and thymic progenitors.

V lost 7 bases and J lost 3; bases outside the gene matches: 9. CDR3 length equals 15 residues. CDR1 SGHRS and CDR2 YFSETQ come from the germline V gene. Construction of the TCRbeta library involved unique molecular identifiers. In TCRdb, the PCR reads were re-called with MiXCR into one record per CDR3 protein. Among over 15,000 distinct CDR3 sequences listed, roughly 12% were seen once. Many counts were recorded for this clonotype. Its antigen remains unknown. The rearrangement links TRBV5-1 to TRBJ2-5; TRBD1 matches at 10 bases. Sequencing used PBMCs, mostly from graft donor cells, obtained 180 days after TCRalphabeta/CD19-depleted stem cell transplant. The TCR originated in a boy under two years old who had a stem cell transplant for Wiskott-Aldrich syndrome, so the T cells may come from the graft donor. The CDR3 DNA reads as TGCGCCAGCGAAACGGGACAGGGGTCGAAAGAGACCCAGTACTTC. Amino acid sequence: CASETGQGSKETQYF.